One and the same sample provided the 31 T cell receptor beta chains below, sequenced in a study of blood T cell repertoires in COVID-19. Sequencing used immunoSEQ multiplex PCR; TCRdb keeps in-frame clones, though not all of them. Of over 70,000 clones listed, 80% to 90% were seen once; the top ten hold roughly a sixth. The sequenced sample consisted of peripheral blood. The receptors originated from a human donor in a cohort sampled during active COVID-19.

Only a few counts were recorded for this clone. V gene TRBV9 combines with J gene TRBJ2-1; 7 nucleotides align to TRBD2. Germline V gene sequence: CDR1 SGDLS, CDR2 YYNGEE. V lost 1 base and J lost 0; bases outside the gene matches: 4. CDR3 length equals 16 residues. This chain's CDR3 is CASSVLAASSYNEQFF. The CDR3 DNA sequence: TGTGCCAGCAGCGTACTAGCGGCCAGCTCCTACAATGAGCAGTTCTTC.

The chain has TRBV5-8 and TRBJ1-4; 8 bases agree with TRBD1. Germline trimming cut 6 bases from V and 3 bases from J; bases unmatched to any gene: 7. Germline CDR1 reads SGHTS; CDR2 reads YDEGEE. The CDR3 length is 15 residues. The CDR3 region has the DNA TGTGCCAGCACCCGGGGACAGGTTTCTAATGAAAAACTGTTTTTT. Translated: CASTRGQVSNEKLFF. Combining the CDR3 with reference TRBV5-8 and TRBJ1-4 gives the whole variable domain EAGVTQSPTHLIKTRGQQATLRCSPISGHTSVYWYQQALGLGLQFLLWYDEGEERNRGNFPPRFSGRQFPNYSSELNVNALELEDSALYLCASTRGQVSNEKLFFGSGTQLSVL.

The gene calls are TRBV5-4 and TRBJ2-5, with D perhaps matching TRBD1 (5 bases). V lost 4 bases, J lost 2 bases, and 12 bases lay in between. This CDR3 spans 14 amino acids. Germline loops: CDR1 SGHNT, CDR2 YYREEE (reference sequence). CDR3 nucleotides: TGTGCCAGCAGCCAAGACAGCGCTCAAGAGACCCAGTACTTC. Translating gives CASSQDSAQETQYF.

V and J are TRBV6-6 and TRBJ2-3; 8 bases match TRBD2. This CDR3 is 15 amino acids long. The germline V gene has CDR1 MNHNY and CDR2 SVGAGI (reference sequence). After removal of 6 bases from V and 2 bases from J, the junction contained 7 bases not matched to a gene. CDR3 in amino acids: CASRTSGRITDTQYF. The CDR3 DNA is TGTGCCAGCAGGACAAGCGGGAGAATCACAGATACGCAGTATTTT.

The V gene is TRBV2, the J gene TRBJ2-7, with 7 positions matching TRBD1. After removal of 7 bases from V and 10 bases from J, the junction contained 7 bases not matched to a gene. The CDR3 contains 11 residues. Germline V gives CDR1 SNHLY, CDR2 FYNNEI. The CDR3 bases are TGTGCCAGCAATGGGACAGCAATACAGTACTTC. This encodes CASNGTAIQYF. The full variable domain, rest sourced from reference TRBV2 and TRBJ2-7, is EPEVTQTPSHQVTQMGQEVILRCVPISNHLYFYWYRQILGQKVEFLVSFYNNEISEKSEIFDDQFSVERPDGSNFTLKIRSTKLEDSAMYFCASNGTAIQYFGPGTRLTVT.

This clone was counted only a few times. This chain uses TRBV11-1 with TRBJ2-1; TRBD2 matches 9 bases. The V gene's germline CDR1 is SGHAT and CDR2 FQDESV (reference sequence). The J segment lost 1 base and the V segment lost 0 bases, leaving 4 bases of the junction unmatched. This CDR3 is 17 amino acids long. CDR3 sequence reads: CASSLAAGGLSYNEQFF. As DNA, the CDR3 is TGTGCCAGCAGCTTAGCGGCGGGAGGGCTTTCCTACAATGAGCAGTTCTTC.

The chain couples TRBV13 to TRBJ1-1; D gene ambiguous. The CDR3 runs 15 residues. Per germline, CDR1 PRHDT and CDR2 FYEKMQ (reference sequence). Deletions cut 2 bases from V and 3 bases from J, with 13 bases between. The CDR3 loop is CASSLNLFGHTEAFF. The CDR3 region has the DNA TGTGCCAGCAGCTTAAACCTCTTTGGCCACACTGAAGCTTTCTTT.

V usage is TRBV7-8 and J usage is TRBJ2-3; no clear D gene. V dropped 3 bases and J dropped 4 bases, with 14 bases sitting between them. CDR3 length equals 15 residues. CDR1 is SGHVS, CDR2 FQNEAQ, per germline. In nucleotides, the CDR3 is TGTGCCAGCAGCTTGATTGTTGCGGCGTCAGATACGCAGTATTTT. Translated, it gives CASSLIVAASDTQYF. Supplemented by reference TRBV7-8 and TRBJ2-3, the full variable domain reads GAGVSQSPRYKVAKRGQDVALRCDPISGHVSLFWYQQALGQGPEFLTYFQNEAQLDKSGLPSDRFFAERPEGSVSTLKIQRTQQEDSAVYLCASSLIVAASDTQYFGPGTRLTVL.

Written as DNA, the CDR3 is TGTGCCAGCTCACCGGGCCAAGCAAGTTCCTACGAGCAGTACTTC. Protein product: CASSPGQASSYEQYF. The chain carries TRBV18 and TRBJ2-7; D not certain. V was cut by 3 bases and J by 1 base, with 13 bases left in between. This CDR3 has 15 residues. Germline lookup yields CDR1 KGHSH and CDR2 LQKENI.

This chain uses TRBV7-9 with TRBJ2-5, with TRBD2 matching over 13 bases. Germline V lookup: CDR1 SEHNR, CDR2 FQNEAQ (reference sequence). CDR3 length: 16 amino acids. The J segment lost 4 bases and the V segment lost 1 base, leaving 3 bases of the junction unmatched. In nucleotides, the CDR3 is TGTGCCAGCAGCTTAGGGACTAGCGGGAGTAGAGAGACCCAGTACTTC. This codes for CASSLGTSGSRETQYF.

The gene calls are TRBV11-2 and TRBJ2-7; 9 bases match TRBD1. The CDR3 spans 15 residues. Trimming cost V 1 base and J 5 bases; bases outside gene matches: 6. CDR1 is SGHAT, CDR2 FQNNGV, per germline. The CDR3 sequence is CASSLVRDRVNEQYF. The CDR3 DNA reads TGTGCCAGCAGCTTAGTCCGGGACAGGGTGAACGAGCAGTACTTC. Full variable domain (outside the CDR3, taken from reference TRBV11-2 and TRBJ2-7): EAGVAQSPRYKIIEKRQSVAFWCNPISGHATLYWYQQILGQGPKLLIQFQNNGVVDDSQLPKDRFSAERLKGVDSTLKIQPAKLEDSAVYLCASSLVRDRVNEQYFGPGTRLTVT.

The chain uses TRBV4-1 and TRBJ2-5; 8 bases map to TRBD2. The V segment lost 0 bases and the J segment 0 bases; nucleotides outside the gene matches: 3. Germline values: CDR1 MGHRA, CDR2 YSYEKL. This CDR3 has 16 amino acids. CDR3 DNA sequence: TGCGCCAGCAGCCAAGACGTAGCGGGGTACCAAGAGACCCAGTACTTC. Translation gives CASSQDVAGYQETQYF.

V usage is TRBV6-6 and J usage is TRBJ2-3; 7 nucleotides match TRBD2. Germline V lookup: CDR1 MNHNY, CDR2 SVGAGI (reference sequence). J gave up 2 bases and V 4 bases, and 6 bases lay outside the gene matches. The CDR3 is 15 residues long. CDR3 region: CASSSMTSPTDTQYF. The CDR3 DNA is TGTGCCAGCAGTTCCATGACTAGCCCCACAGATACGCAGTATTTT.

V and J are TRBV11-2 and TRBJ2-6; no definite D call. Germline V CDR1 and CDR2: SGHAT, FQNNGV. This CDR3 contains 13 residues. V lost 5 bases, J lost 1 base, and 3 bases lay in between. The chain's CDR3 is CASSLSGANVLTF. CDR3 in DNA: TGTGCCAGCAGCCTGTCTGGGGCCAACGTCCTGACTTTC.

The chain couples TRBV5-1 to TRBJ2-1, with 9 bases identical to TRBD2. V lost 4 bases and J lost 0; bases outside the gene matches: 5. Germline V gives CDR1 SGHRS, CDR2 YFSETQ. The CDR3 loop spans 16 amino acids. CDR3 amino acids: CASSPAGGNSYNEQFF. In DNA, the CDR3 is TGCGCCAGCAGCCCGGCGGGAGGGAACTCCTACAATGAGCAGTTCTTC.

The gene calls are TRBV5-1 and TRBJ2-1; 10 bases are shared with TRBD2. After removal of 0 bases from V and 9 bases from J, the junction contained 9 bases not matched to a gene. The germline gives CDR1 SGHRS, CDR2 YFSETQ. This CDR3 region has 16 residues. The chain's CDR3 is CASSLVGLAGDLEQFF. The CDR3 bases are TGCGCCAGCAGCTTGGTTGGGCTAGCGGGAGATCTTGAGCAGTTCTTC.

The rearrangement joins TRBV19 to TRBJ2-3; D unresolved. The V gene lost 6 bases and the J gene lost 2 bases, with 9 bases spanning the gap. The CDR3 covers 13 residues. Germline CDR1 reads LNHDA; CDR2 reads SQIVND (reference sequence). The CDR3 nucleotides read TGTGCCAGTAGAATCCCCTCCACAGATACGCAGTATTTT. This sequence encodes CASRIPSTDTQYF.

J is TRBJ2-7 and V is TRBV7-9; 7 nucleotides agree with TRBD2. With V trimmed by 2 bases and J by 2 bases, 18 bases remained unmatched. Germline assignment: CDR1 SEHNR and CDR2 FQNEAQ (reference sequence). The CDR3 sequence is 19 residues long. CDR3 DNA sequence: TGTGCCAGCAGCTTACTGAGCGGGACCGTTGGGTGGGATCCCTACGAGCAGTACTTC. This gives the protein CASSLLSGTVGWDPYEQYF.

This chain links TRBV7-8 with TRBJ2-5; 11 positions match TRBD2. CDR1 SGHVS and CDR2 FQNEAQ come from the germline V gene. After removal of 5 bases from V and 5 bases from J, the junction contained 7 bases not matched to a gene. This CDR3 contains 15 residues. CDR3 sequence reads: CASSARVAGGETQYF. DNA of the CDR3: TGTGCCAGCAGCGCACGGGTAGCGGGAGGGGAGACCCAGTACTTC.

This chain uses TRBV9 with TRBJ2-2, with 11 bases matching TRBD2. The CDR3 runs to 16 residues. The germline V gene encodes CDR1 SGDLS and CDR2 YYNGEE. The trim removed 3 bases at V and 3 bases at J, leaving 4 bases unmatched. The CDR3 region is CASSAGTSGYTGELFF. The CDR3 DNA reads TGTGCCAGCAGCGCCGGGACTAGCGGATACACCGGGGAGCTGTTTTTT.

This clone was seen only a few times. This chain links TRBV6-5 with TRBJ1-1; D is unresolved. The CDR3 consists of 11 residues. With 10 bases removed from V and 2 bases from J, the gap between germline ends came to 8 bases. Looked up from germline, CDR1 is MNHEY and CDR2 is SVGAGI. The CDR3 nucleotides are TGTGCCACCTATTTTAACACTGAAGCTTTCTTT. This gives the protein CATYFNTEAFF.

This clone occurred once. The genes are TRBV19 and TRBJ2-5; tentatively, D is TRBD2 (8 bases). CDR3 size: 17 residues. V lost 5 bases and J lost 4, with 23 bases in between. Germline V gives CDR1 LNHDA, CDR2 SQIVND (reference sequence). CDR3 amino acids: CASSLLKGAGGGETQYF. CDR3 in DNA: TGTGCCAGTAGTTTGCTTAAGGGGGCGGGAGGAGGAGAGACCCAGTACTTC.

The rearrangement joins TRBV19 to TRBJ1-2; a weak D match, TRBD1 (6 bases). CDR3 length equals 11 residues. The V end was cut by 8 bases, the J end by 4 bases, with 8 bases between. Looked up from germline, CDR1 is LNHDA and CDR2 is SQIVND (reference sequence). In nucleotides, the CDR3 is TGTGCCAGTCAGGGGACCTATGGCTACACCTTC. It codes for CASQGTYGYTF.

J is TRBJ1-2 and V is TRBV12-2; the table names TRBD1, a call not compared with the DNA. TRBV12-2 is designated a pseudogene. The CDR3 consists of 14 residues. This chain's CDR3 is CASRPGTANYGYTF. The CDR3 coding sequence is TGTGCAAGTCGGCCCGGGACAGCTAACTATGGCTACACCTTC.

The rearrangement links TRBV10-3 to TRBJ1-5; TRBD1 matches 10 bases. The V segment lost 2 bases and the J segment 1 base; nucleotides outside the gene matches: 2. Germline V gene lookup returns CDR1 ENHRY and CDR2 SYGVKD. The CDR3 length is 16 residues. In nucleotides, the CDR3 is TGTGCCATCAGTGAGGACAGGGGGCAAAGCAATCAGCCCCAGCATTTT. It translates to CAISEDRGQSNQPQHF.

The chain employs TRBV4-3 and TRBJ2-1; D is undetermined. The V end lost 0 bases, the J end lost 0 bases, and 15 bases lay between the germline ends. Germline V gene sequence: CDR1 LGHNA, CDR2 YSLEER. The CDR3 is made up of 18 amino acids. The DNA for the CDR3 is TGCGCCAGCAGCCAAGATCCCGCAGGCCCCAGCTCCTACAATGAGCAGTTCTTC. Amino acids: CASSQDPAGPSSYNEQFF.

This sequence joins TRBV28 and TRBJ1-1; weak D call: TRBD1 (5 bases). From germline, CDR1 is MDHEN and CDR2 SYDVKM. V dropped 4 bases and J dropped 4 bases, with 22 bases sitting between them. This CDR3 has 17 residues. CDR3 amino acids: CASSSPQGARGITEAFF. CDR3 bases: TGTGCCAGCAGTTCCCCCCAAGGGGCGAGAGGTATCACTGAAGCTTTCTTT.

The chain combines TRBV10-3 with TRBJ2-2, with 7 bases matching TRBD1. The CDR3 loop spans 17 amino acids. Trimming removed 0 bases from V and 6 bases from J; junction bases left unmatched: 10. CDR1 is ENHRY and CDR2 is SYGVKD in the germline V gene. The CDR3 DNA sequence: TGTGCCATCAGTGAGTCGACGGGCAGGGGGACCTCCGGGGAGCTGTTTTTT. It specifies CAISESTGRGTSGELFF.

CDR3 loop: CASSSLVKETQYF. The CDR3 DNA reads TGTGCCAGCAGTTCACTGGTAAAAGAGACCCAGTACTTC. The chain recombines TRBV12-3 or TRBV12-4 with TRBJ2-5; no firm D call. The CDR3 length is 13 residues. The V end was cut by 4 bases, the J end by 3 bases, with 9 bases between.

The V gene is TRBV28, the J gene TRBJ1-1; the match to TRBD1 covers 11 bases. Trimming cost V 4 bases and J 6 bases; bases outside gene matches: 13. Germline lookup yields CDR1 MDHEN and CDR2 SYDVKM. The length of the CDR3 is 17 residues. Here the CDR3 DNA reads TGTGCCAGCAGTTCCTTAACCCGGACAGGGGGCCTCGCTGAAGCTTTCTTT. This gives the protein CASSSLTRTGGLAEAFF.

This sequence joins TRBV6-2 or TRBV6-3 and TRBJ1-6, with 7 bases aligning to TRBD1. The CDR3 extends over 14 amino acids. V shed 1 base, J shed 7 bases, and the junction held 1 base outside the gene matches. Germline V gene sequence: CDR1 MNHEY, CDR2 SVGEGT. The CDR3 nucleotides are TGTGCCAGCAGTTACTGGGACAGAAATTCACCCCTCCACTTT. Translating it yields CASSYWDRNSPLHF.